This is a list of T cell receptor beta chains from one sample in a study of CD8 T cells in Susac syndrome. TCRdb passed the immunoSEQ multiplex PCR reads through MiXCR, listing each CDR3 protein once. There are 190,000 or so distinct CDR3 sequences in the sample; 90% to 95% occur only once, and about 0.096% lies in the top ten. The sample consisted of CD4+ T cells from PBMCs. The receptors were sampled from a human donor with multiple sclerosis. Both conserved end residues are part of each CDR3. A D gene is named only where the DNA matches it firmly. A row's size may be missing; if present it is once, few, many or a size class.

CDR3nt,CDR3aa,j_gene,abundance,d_gene,v_gene
TGCAGTGCTTATTTCAGCTATGGCTACACCTTC,CSAYFSYGYTF,TRBJ1-2,few,-,TRBV20-1
TGCAGCGTTGATGACGGCCGCAATCAGCCCCAGCATTTT,CSVDDGRNQPQHF,TRBJ1-5,-,-,TRBV29-1
TGTGCCAGCAGTCCAGGGCTTGCGACTGAAGCTTTCTTT,CASSPGLATEAFF,TRBJ1-1,-,-,TRBV27
TGCAGCTCTCGCGGCGGGCAGAGTTCGGCCTACACCTTC,CSSRGGQSSAYTF,TRBJ1-2,once,-,TRBV29-1
TGTGCCAGCAGCCCTAGCGGGAGGGCCTACGAGCAGTACTTC,CASSPSGRAYEQYF,TRBJ2-7,-,TRBD2,TRBV7-3
TGTGCCAGCAGCCTCGCACAGGGGCTAATACAAGAGACCCAGTACTTC,CASSLAQGLIQETQYF,TRBJ2-5,-,TRBD1,TRBV7-9
TGTGCCAGCAGTTTGGTTAAGGGCATTCAGTACTTC,CASSLVKGIQYF,TRBJ2-4,-,-,TRBV12-3/TRBV12-4
TGTGCCTGGAGTGATCCGTCTGGGGCCAACGTCCTGACTTTC,CAWSDPSGANVLTF,TRBJ2-6,-,-,TRBV30
TGCAGTGCTTTGAAGGGAGAGACCCAGTACTTC,CSALKGETQYF,TRBJ2-5,-,-,TRBV20-1
TGTGCCAGCTCAGAGACTAGCGGGAGGCCTATCGAGCAGTACTTC,CASSETSGRPIEQYF,TRBJ2-7,-,TRBD2,TRBV18
TGTGCCAGCAGTGAAGCGCTTCGGGGAACCGAGCAGTACTTC,CASSEALRGTEQYF,TRBJ2-7,-,-,TRBV2